This is a list of T cell receptor beta chains from one sample in a study of cytomegalovirus exposure and HLA in healthy donors. The table came from immunoSEQ multiplex PCR; TCRdb's copy has only in-frame clones and leaves some out. Found here are 86,000 or so clones, 70% to 80% of them singletons; the top ten hold 14% to 15%. The specimen was PBMCs. The receptors stem from a woman aged 40 to 49 in good health and CMV-seropositive. CDR3s include the opening cysteine and the closing phenylalanine or tryptophan. Fields, in order: CDR3 DNA, CDR3 protein, CDR3 length, J gene, V gene, clone size, D gene. A D gene is named only where the DNA matches it firmly. Clone size appears in some rows only: once, few, many, or a class for an expanded clone.

TGTGCCAGCAAAGAAGGACTATCCGGCGAGCAGTACTTC | CASKEGLSGEQYF | 13 | TRBJ2-7 | TRBV7-3 | NA | NA
TGTGCCAGCAGCCAATCGGGACAGTTCAGCCTATGGGCCGAGCAGTACTTC | CASSQSGQFSLWAEQYF | 17 | TRBJ2-7 | TRBV7-2 | NA | TRBD1
TGTGCCAGCGGGTTTATAGCGGGAGGCACAGATACGCAGTATTTT | CASGFIAGGTDTQYF | 15 | TRBJ2-3 | TRBV6-1 | NA | TRBD2
TGCGCCAGCAGCTCTCAGGGGAATGAGCAGTTCTTC | CASSSQGNEQFF | 12 | TRBJ2-1 | TRBV5-1 | NA | NA
TGTGCCAGCAGCGGACAGGGGTTAGGGAACACCATATATTTT | CASSGQGLGNTIYF | 14 | TRBJ1-3 | TRBV25-1 | NA | TRBD1
TGTGCCAGCAGCGTAGAATCTAACACCGGGGAGCTGTTTTTT | CASSVESNTGELFF | 14 | TRBJ2-2 | TRBV9 | medium-sized | NA
TGTGCCAGCAGCCAAGAACAGGCCTCTTTACTAAATGAAAAACTGTTTTTT | CASSQEQASLLNEKLFF | 17 | TRBJ1-4 | TRBV14 | once | NA
TGTGCCAGCAGTGAAGTAATCGGAGGATACAATGAGCAGTTCTTC | CASSEVIGGYNEQFF | 15 | TRBJ2-1 | TRBV6-1 | NA | NA
TGCGCCAGCAGCTCTAGCTACGAGCAGTACTTC | CASSSSYEQYF | 11 | TRBJ2-7 | TRBV5-1 | NA | NA
TGTGCCAGCAAGAGATTTGGGACAGGGGGCACTGAGCAGTTCTTC | CASKRFGTGGTEQFF | 15 | TRBJ2-1 | TRBV6-5 | NA | TRBD1
TGTGCCAGCAGGCGAGAAGCCAAAAACATTCAGTACTTC | CASRREAKNIQYF | 13 | TRBJ2-4 | TRBV6-5 | NA | NA
TGTGCCAGCAGCTTAGAATCCCGGGACAGGGTACCCTACACCTTC | CASSLESRDRVPYTF | 15 | TRBJ1-2 | TRBV7-8 | NA | TRBD1
TGTGCCAGCAGCCCCCGACAGCTTATGAACACTGAAGCTTTCTTT | CASSPRQLMNTEAFF | 15 | TRBJ1-1 | TRBV5-8 | NA | NA
TGTGCCAGCAGTGAAAACTCGGCGGGGGCTATAGGGTTCTTC | CASSENSAGAIGFF | 14 | TRBJ2-1 | TRBV6-1 | NA | NA
TGCAGCGTATCCCTTGCGGGAGACCCCACCGGGGAGCTGTTTTTT | CSVSLAGDPTGELFF | 15 | TRBJ2-2 | TRBV29-1 | few | TRBD2
TGTGCCAGCAGTGAACGTAAGGGGGCGGTACGTAAAGCTTTCTTT | CASSERKGAVRKAFF | 15 | TRBJ1-1 | TRBV2 | NA | TRBD1
TGTGCCAGCAGTCCATTGAGACAGGAGCACAATCAGCCCCAGCATTTT | CASSPLRQEHNQPQHF | 16 | TRBJ1-5 | TRBV27 | NA | NA
TGTGCCAGCAGCCTCGGGACAGGGGGCAAAAAACTGTTTTTT | CASSLGTGGKKLFF | 14 | TRBJ1-4 | TRBV6-1 | NA | TRBD1
TGTGCCAGCCAACTACAGGGGGCGGGAACTGAAGCTTTCTTT | CASQLQGAGTEAFF | 14 | TRBJ1-1 | TRBV6-5 | NA | TRBD1
TGTGCCAGCAGCCCGAACACATTCAGGGGGCCGGACACTGAAGCTTTCTTT | CASSPNTFRGPDTEAFF | 17 | TRBJ1-1 | TRBV14 | NA | TRBD1
TGTGCCAGCAGTGAAACTTTTAACTATGGCTACACCTTC | CASSETFNYGYTF | 13 | TRBJ1-2 | TRBV2 | NA | NA
TGCAGCGTTGAAAAGGGACACCAGGACGAGCAGTACTTC | CSVEKGHQDEQYF | 13 | TRBJ2-7 | TRBV29-1 | NA | NA
TGCGCCAGCAGCCAACTTCAGGGGGCCAACTATGGCTACACCTTC | CASSQLQGANYGYTF | 15 | TRBJ1-2 | TRBV4-3 | NA | TRBD1
TGTGCCAGTAGTATGAAGGAGAACGGAAACACCATATATTTT | CASSMKENGNTIYF | 14 | TRBJ1-3 | TRBV19 | NA | NA
TGTGCCAGCAGCGTCGGACAGGAAGCTTTCTTT | CASSVGQEAFF | 11 | TRBJ1-1 | TRBV2 | few | NA
TGTGCCAGCAACCCGACAGGGAACACTGAAGCTTTCTTT | CASNPTGNTEAFF | 13 | TRBJ1-1 | TRBV11-1 | NA | NA
TGCGCCAGCAGCCAAGAAGCGACCGGAGAGACCCAGTACTTC | CASSQEATGETQYF | 14 | TRBJ2-5 | TRBV4-3 | NA | NA
TGTGCCAGCAGTCCGATAGCGGGATCCACAGATACGCAGTATTTT | CASSPIAGSTDTQYF | 15 | TRBJ2-3 | TRBV6-4 | once | TRBD2
TGCGCCAGCAGCCAAGATTCGGTTCGAGGACTAGATACGCAGTATTTT | CASSQDSVRGLDTQYF | 16 | TRBJ2-3 | TRBV4-1 | NA | NA
TGTGCCTGGACCCTGCGTGGGAGGTCCACTGAAGCTTTCTTT | CAWTLRGRSTEAFF | 14 | TRBJ1-1 | TRBV30 | few | NA
TGTGCCAGCTCGACCCCGGGGGTATCGGAGCAGTACTTC | CASSTPGVSEQYF | 13 | TRBJ2-7 | TRBV7-9 | few | NA
TGCGCCAGCAGCTTGGCCGTGACAGGGAACAATGAGCAGTTCTTC | CASSLAVTGNNEQFF | 15 | TRBJ2-1 | TRBV5-1 | NA | TRBD1
TGTGCCAGCAGTTACTCACTCGGCGAGGCAGATACGCAGTATTTT | CASSYSLGEADTQYF | 15 | TRBJ2-3 | TRBV6-6 | NA | NA
TGCAGCGTCGGGACAGGGTTGGGTACCTTCGAGCAGTACTTC | CSVGTGLGTFEQYF | 14 | TRBJ2-7 | TRBV29-1 | once | TRBD1
TGTGCCAGCAGCCAGAGCGGCACAGATACGCAGTATTTT | CASSQSGTDTQYF | 13 | TRBJ2-3 | TRBV4-2 | few | NA
TGTGCCAGCAGTGAGACAGGAAACATTCAGTACTTC | CASSETGNIQYF | 12 | TRBJ2-4 | TRBV6-1 | NA | NA
TGCAGCGTCCAGAACACTGAAGCTTTCTTT | CSVQNTEAFF | 10 | TRBJ1-1 | TRBV29-1 | NA | NA
TGTGCCAGCAGCAACAAGGACACCTTTTATGGCTACACCTTC | CASSNKDTFYGYTF | 14 | TRBJ1-2 | TRBV6-1 | NA | NA
TGTGCCACCCCTAGGGGGGGGAGTGGCTACGAGCAGTACTTC | CATPRGGSGYEQYF | 14 | TRBJ2-7 | TRBV27 | NA | NA
TGTGCCAGCAGCTTATCGGGTAGGGCGGAGGGAACCCAGTACTTC | CASSLSGRAEGTQYF | 15 | TRBJ2-5 | TRBV7-9 | once | NA
TGTGCCAGCTCACTTTCGGGGGAGACCCAGTACTTC | CASSLSGETQYF | 12 | TRBJ2-5 | TRBV18 | NA | NA
TGTGCCAGCAGTTACTCCGGACTCTCTATTGCACCCCTCCACTTT | CASSYSGLSIAPLHF | 15 | TRBJ1-6 | TRBV6-5 | NA | NA
TGTGCCAGCAGCTTAGCGCTGGTGCGCACGCCCGCAGGGGATACGCAGTATTTT | CASSLALVRTPAGDTQYF | 18 | TRBJ2-3 | TRBV7-9 | NA | NA
TGTGCCAGCTCACCACCGCGGGTGGGAGATACGCAGTATTTT | CASSPPRVGDTQYF | 14 | TRBJ2-3 | TRBV18 | NA | NA
TGTGCCAGCAGCTTCTTGGACAACCTCGGCACTGAAGCTTTCTTT | CASSFLDNLGTEAFF | 15 | TRBJ1-1 | TRBV5-6 | NA | NA
TGTGCCAGCAGCATCCGACAGGGACCCTTTCAAGAGACCCAGTACTTC | CASSIRQGPFQETQYF | 16 | TRBJ2-5 | TRBV21-1 | NA | NA
TGTGCCAGCAGTTCACCCCTGGCACTAGCGGGAGCCCCACATTACAATGAGCAGTTCTTC | CASSSPLALAGAPHYNEQFF | 20 | TRBJ2-1 | TRBV28 | NA | TRBD2
TGCGCCAGCAGCAGGGACGGGGGGCTCTACAATGAGCAGTTCTTC | CASSRDGGLYNEQFF | 15 | TRBJ2-1 | TRBV5-1 | large | NA
TGTGCCAGCAGTTTATCGGGGCCCGGGACTCCCCTCTACGAGCAGTACTTC | CASSLSGPGTPLYEQYF | 17 | TRBJ2-7 | TRBV27 | NA | NA
TGTGCCAGCAGGATGGGACTAGCGGACACAGATACGCAGTATTTT | CASRMGLADTDTQYF | 15 | TRBJ2-3 | TRBV9 | NA | TRBD2